What follows are 5 T cell receptor beta chains derived from one specimen sequenced in a study of immune characterization of retroperitoneal liposarcoma. TCRdb re-analysed the PCR reads in MiXCR, keeping a single row per CDR3 protein. The data contain roughly 6,800 distinct CDR3 sequences, more than 25% of them seen just once; the ten biggest clones take up less than 50%. The sequenced material came from blood. The receptors shown here come from a male donor with retroperitoneal liposarcoma.

This clonotype was found a few times. The V call is TRBV29-1, the J call TRBJ2-1; the D call may be TRBD1 or TRBD2 (6 bases each). The germline V and J ends were trimmed by 3 bases and 13 bases, with 19 bases remaining between them. The CDR3 totals 13 residues. The V gene's germline CDR1 is SQVTM and CDR2 ANQGSEA. The CDR3 DNA is TGCAGCGTTGAGGGGGGCGGGATAAGCGAACAGTTCTTC. This translates into CSVEGGGISEQFF.

The rearrangement links TRBV6-6 to TRBJ2-1; 7 bases fit TRBD1. The CDR3 contains 14 residues. Germline loops: CDR1 MNHNY, CDR2 SVGAGI (reference sequence). Losses at the gene ends were 8 bases for V and 10 bases for J; bases not matched to a gene: 14. The CDR3 DNA follows: TGTGCCAGCCGGGACAGCTATAGCTCCTACGAGCAGTTCTTC. It specifies CASRDSYSSYEQFF.

Turning to this clonotype: A much larger clonotype is one base distant, so this may be a read error. The CDR3 bases are TGTGCCAGCCGCCGACACCTCTCCTACGAGCAGTTCTTC. Amino acids: CASRRHLSYEQFF. The V gene is TRBV6-8, the J gene TRBJ2-1; no clear D. This CDR3 is built from 13 residues. Germline V gene data show CDR1 as MNHGY and CDR2 as SAAAGT. V was cut by 8 bases and J by 10 bases, with 18 bases left in between.

This chain links TRBV5-3 with TRBJ2-1; TRBD1 is a possible D gene (5 bases). TRBV5-3 is marked as an open reading frame, function uncertain. The CDR3 sequence is 16 residues long. The V end lost 8 bases, the J end lost 6 bases, and 24 bases lay between the germline ends. This CDR3 is CASSPGRQFLRNEQFF. CDR3 in DNA: TGTGCCAGCAGCCCAGGGCGACAGTTCCTACGCAATGAGCAGTTCTTC.

This clonotype came up a few times. The chain couples TRBV9 to TRBJ2-3; D might be TRBD2 (6 bases). The CDR3 consists of 16 residues. V was trimmed by 2 bases and J by 3 bases, leaving 16 bases between them. Germline V gene data show CDR1 as SGDLS and CDR2 as YYNGEE. In nucleotides, the CDR3 is TGTGCCAGCAGCGTCGATCTCCGGGGAGGTACAGATACGCAGTATTTT. Its protein product is CASSVDLRGGTDTQYF.